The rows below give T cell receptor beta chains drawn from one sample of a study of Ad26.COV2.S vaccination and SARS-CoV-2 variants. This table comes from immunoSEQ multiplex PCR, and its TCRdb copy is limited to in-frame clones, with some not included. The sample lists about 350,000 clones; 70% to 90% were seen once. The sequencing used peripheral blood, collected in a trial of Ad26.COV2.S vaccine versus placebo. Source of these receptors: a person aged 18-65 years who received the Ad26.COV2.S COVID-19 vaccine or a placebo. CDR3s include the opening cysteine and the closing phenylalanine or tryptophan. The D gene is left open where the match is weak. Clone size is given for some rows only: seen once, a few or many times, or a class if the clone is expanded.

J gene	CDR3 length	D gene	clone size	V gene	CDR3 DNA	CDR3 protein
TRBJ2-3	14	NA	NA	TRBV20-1	TGCAGTGCTAGTTCTCTAGCAGGTACAGATACGCAGTATTTT	CSASSLAGTDTQYF
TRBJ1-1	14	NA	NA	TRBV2	TGTGCCAGCAGTGACAACCACCCGAACACTGAAGCTTTCTTT	CASSDNHPNTEAFF
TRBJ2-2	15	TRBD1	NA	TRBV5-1	TGCGCCAGCAGCTTGGTCACAGGGGGCGGCGGGGAGCTGTTTTTT	CASSLVTGGGGELFF
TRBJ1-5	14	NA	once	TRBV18	TGTGCCAGCTCACCACCGTCAAGTCGTCAGCCCCAGCATTTT	CASSPPSSRQPQHF
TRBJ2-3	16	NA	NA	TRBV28	TGTGCCAGCAGCCCCGGGGGATACCAGGGAACAGATACGCAGTATTTT	CASSPGGYQGTDTQYF
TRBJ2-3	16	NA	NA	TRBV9	TGTGCCAGCAGCACTGTAGCGGAAGCTAGCACAGATACGCAGTATTTT	CASSTVAEASTDTQYF
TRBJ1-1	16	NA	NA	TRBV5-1	TGCGCCAGCAGCCCCGGATTGGGGACTCTGAACACTGAAGCTTTCTTT	CASSPGLGTLNTEAFF
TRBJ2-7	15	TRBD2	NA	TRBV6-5	TGTGCCAGCAGTAGGACATGGGGAGGGCACTACGAGCAGTACTTC	CASSRTWGGHYEQYF
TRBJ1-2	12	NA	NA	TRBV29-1	TGCAGCGTGGGGGATGGGAACTATGGCTACACCTTC	CSVGDGNYGYTF
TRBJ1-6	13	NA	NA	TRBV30	TGTGCCTGGAGTATGCAGGGGAAAGGATCCCTCCACTTT	CAWSMQGKGSLHF
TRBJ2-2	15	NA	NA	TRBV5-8	TGTGCCAGCAGCTTGCGCAGGGCGAACACCGGGGAGCTGTTTTTT	CASSLRRANTGELFF
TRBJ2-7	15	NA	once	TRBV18	TGTGCCAGCTCACCTTACACTGTTACTAAATACGAGCAGTACTTC	CASSPYTVTKYEQYF
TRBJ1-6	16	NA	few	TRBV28	TGTGCCAGCAGTCGACAGAGGAGCTCCTATAATTCACCCCTCCACTTT	CASSRQRSSYNSPLHF
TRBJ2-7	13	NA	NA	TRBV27	TGTGCCAGCTGTCCGATCGGCTCCTACGAGCAGTACTTC	CASCPIGSYEQYF
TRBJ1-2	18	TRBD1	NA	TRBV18	TGTGCCAGCTCACCACTACTTACAGGGGGCGCGTATGACTATGGCTACACCTTC	CASSPLLTGGAYDYGYTF
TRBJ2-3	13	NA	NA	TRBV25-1	TGTGCCAGCAGTTCGAATCTCCCAGATACGCAGTATTTT	CASSSNLPDTQYF